These T cell receptor beta chains were read from a single sample in a study of cytomegalovirus exposure and HLA in healthy donors. Sequenced by immunoSEQ multiplex PCR; TCRdb stores in-frame clones only, minus some. In the table there are around 220,000 clones, approximately 79% of which are singletons. The sample taken for sequencing was PBMCs. These receptors all come from a young man in good health and CMV-seronegative. The CDR3 runs from the conserved cysteine through the conserved F or W. D genes are given only for firm matches. Not all rows give a size; the values are once, few, many and, for expanded clones, a class.

V gene,clone size,J gene,D gene,CDR3 DNA,CDR3 protein
TRBV27,.,TRBJ2-1,TRBD2,TGTGCCAGCAGTTGGGGTTCAGGACTAGCGGGAGCAAACAATGAGCAGTTCTTC,CASSWGSGLAGANNEQFF
TRBV7-2,.,TRBJ1-6,TRBD1,TGTGCCAGCAGCTTAGACGTAGTACAGGGGGCTTTCTTTAATTCACCCCTCCACTTT,CASSLDVVQGAFFNSPLHF
TRBV15,.,TRBJ2-3,TRBD1,TGTGCCACCAGCGAAGAGGGACAGCCCACAGATACGCAGTATTTT,CATSEEGQPTDTQYF
TRBV5-6,.,TRBJ2-5,TRBD1,TGTGCCAGCAGCTCCACCGGGACAGAGTACCAAGAGACCCAGTACTTC,CASSSTGTEYQETQYF
TRBV19,.,TRBJ2-7,.,TGTGCCAGTAGTCTTCGGAGTAGCGGATTCTACGAGCAGTACTTC,CASSLRSSGFYEQYF
TRBV30,.,TRBJ2-2,.,TGTGCCTGGAGTGTACGAGTGACTTCCTTTACCGGGGAGCTGTTTTTT,CAWSVRVTSFTGELFF
TRBV27,.,TRBJ2-1,TRBD2,TGTGCCAGCAGGGCCGGAGGCAGGGTTCGGAGCGGGAGGTTATACAATGAGCAGTTCTTC,CASRAGGRVRSGRLYNEQFF
TRBV7-6,.,TRBJ2-2,.,TGTGCCAGCAGCAAAGCGAGTCGGGAGCTGTTTTTT,CASSKASRELFF
TRBV30,.,TRBJ2-5,.,TGTGCCTGGACATGGACTACTTCAGAGACCCAGTACTTC,CAWTWTTSETQYF
TRBV27,.,TRBJ2-7,TRBD1,TGTGCCAGCAGAGGGGGACAGGGACCCTACGAGCAGTACTTC,CASRGGQGPYEQYF
TRBV7-9,.,TRBJ2-7,TRBD1,TGTGCCAGCAGCCGGACAGGGGGCAGGTACGAGCAGTACTTC,CASSRTGGRYEQYF
TRBV7-2,.,TRBJ1-2,.,TGTGCCAGCAGCTTATTACAGAATGGCTACACCTTC,CASSLLQNGYTF
TRBV28,.,TRBJ2-1,.,TGTGCCAGCAGTTTAGGGACACCAGGCAACAATGAGCAGTTCTTC,CASSLGTPGNNEQFF
TRBV4-3,few,TRBJ2-7,.,TGCGCCAGCAGCGTGCTGGGGGGTCTAGGGAGCGAGCAGTACTTC,CASSVLGGLGSEQYF
TRBV9,.,TRBJ1-3,.,TGTGCCAGCAGCGTAGCTCAGGCCGGAAACACCATATATTTT,CASSVAQAGNTIYF
TRBV28,.,TRBJ1-2,.,TGTGCCAGCAGCGGTTCAGGGTTGTATGGCTACACCTTC,CASSGSGLYGYTF
TRBV4-2,.,TRBJ2-7,.,TGTGCCAGCAGCCAAGAAATTTTGGCCGAGCAGTACTTC,CASSQEILAEQYF
TRBV6-5,.,TRBJ1-5,.,TGTGCCAGCAGCCGGGGGACGGCCTTAGGTCCCCAGCATTTT,CASSRGTALGPQHF
TRBV28,.,TRBJ1-5,TRBD1,TGTGCCAGCAGCGCCGGACAGGGCGTGTATCAGCCCCAGCATTTT,CASSAGQGVYQPQHF
TRBV7-3,.,TRBJ2-2,TRBD2,TGTGCCAGCAGCCGGGGGCCCGATCTAGCGGGAGGGCTAAACACCGGGGAGCTGTTTTTT,CASSRGPDLAGGLNTGELFF
TRBV28,.,TRBJ2-1,.,TGTGCCAGCAGGCTAGCGCAGCCCTACAATGAGCAGTTCTTC,CASRLAQPYNEQFF
TRBV29-1,once,TRBJ1-4,TRBD1,TGCAGCGTTGAGAATCAACCGGGACAGGGAAATGAAAAACTGTTTTTT,CSVENQPGQGNEKLFF
TRBV4-2,.,TRBJ1-2,.,TGTGCCAGCAGCCAAGAGGCACAATCGAACTATGGCTACACCTTC,CASSQEAQSNYGYTF
TRBV5-4,.,TRBJ2-5,.,TGTGCCAGCAGCTGGGGACAAATGGAGACCCAGTACTTC,CASSWGQMETQYF
TRBV5-1,once,TRBJ2-2,TRBD1,TGCGCCAGCAGCCAGGACAGGGCGGGCGGGGAGCTGTTTTTT,CASSQDRAGGELFF
TRBV25-1,.,TRBJ1-6,.,TGTGCCAGCACGGGGGTAGGACGGAATTCACCCCTCCACTTT,CASTGVGRNSPLHF
TRBV28,.,TRBJ2-1,TRBD1,TGTGCCAGCAAGGGACAGTACTATGAGCAGTTCTTC,CASKGQYYEQFF
TRBV14,.,TRBJ2-3,TRBD1,TGTGCCAGCAGCCTTGGACAGGGAGAACCAGATACGCAGTATTTT,CASSLGQGEPDTQYF
TRBV7-8,.,TRBJ2-5,.,TGTGCCAGCCCCAGCGAGGGTCATCAAGAGACCCAGTACTTC,CASPSEGHQETQYF
TRBV20-1,.,TRBJ1-5,.,TGCAGTGCTAGACGGCAGCCCCAGCATTTT,CSARRQPQHF
TRBV4-1,.,TRBJ1-1,TRBD1,TGCGCCAGCAGCCAAGATGGGGGGACAGGGGGCCGGGTAACTGAAGCTTTCTTT,CASSQDGGTGGRVTEAFF
TRBV7-3,few,TRBJ2-3,.,TGTGCCAGCAGCTTAAATAGCGGCACAGATACGCAGTATTTT,CASSLNSGTDTQYF
TRBV19,.,TRBJ2-3,TRBD1,TGTGCCAGTGCAGGGACAGGGTCCACAGATACGCAGTATTTT,CASAGTGSTDTQYF
TRBV27,.,TRBJ1-1,.,TGTGCCAGCAGCGATTTGGGGCCCATGAACACTGAAGCTTTCTTT,CASSDLGPMNTEAFF
TRBV9,.,TRBJ2-3,TRBD2,TGTGCCAGCAGCTTGACTAGCGGGACAGATACGCAGTATTTT,CASSLTSGTDTQYF
TRBV5-1,.,TRBJ2-7,.,TGCGCCAGCAGCCCCCCCTGGAGGGGCGGGAATACCCACGAGCAGTACTTC,CASSPPWRGGNTHEQYF
TRBV28,.,TRBJ1-3,.,TGTGCCAGCAGTTTGGTAGCTGGAAACACCATATATTTT,CASSLVAGNTIYF
TRBV11-3,.,TRBJ1-1,.,TGTGCCAGCAGCTTAGGGCAGGGGTGGGGGACTGAAGCTTTCTTT,CASSLGQGWGTEAFF
TRBV19,.,TRBJ1-2,.,TGTGCCAGTAGTATGTTCGTCGGACAGATTTATGGCTACACCTTC,CASSMFVGQIYGYTF
TRBV5-1,.,TRBJ1-1,.,TGCGCCAGCAGCCCCCGACAGTCCCCGGCAGGCACTGAAGCTTTCTTT,CASSPRQSPAGTEAFF
TRBV28,.,TRBJ1-3,.,TGTGCCAGCAACCAAGGACACCTCTCTGGAAACACCATATATTTT,CASNQGHLSGNTIYF
TRBV30,.,TRBJ1-6,.,TGTGCCTTGATGAGGACATCGGCTATATATAATTCACCCCTCCACTTT,CALMRTSAIYNSPLHF
TRBV19,.,TRBJ2-5,TRBD2,TGTGCCAGTAGTCCCCCCCCAGCGGGAGGGCCCGGAGAGACCCAGTACTTC,CASSPPPAGGPGETQYF
TRBV7-8,once,TRBJ1-3,TRBD1,TGTGCCAGCAGCTTAGGGACTGCAGGGGGACATTCTGGAAACACCATATATTTT,CASSLGTAGGHSGNTIYF
TRBV4-1,few,TRBJ1-1,.,TGCGCCAGCAGCCAAGATCTATTCACTGAAGCTTTCTTT,CASSQDLFTEAFF
TRBV6-5,.,TRBJ2-3,TRBD2,TGTGCCAGCAGTGCTCTAGCGGGAGTTACAGATACGCAGTATTTT,CASSALAGVTDTQYF
TRBV5-6,.,TRBJ2-7,.,TGTGCCAGCAGCTTGGCTCCGAGAGGCGAGCAGTACTTC,CASSLAPRGEQYF
TRBV30,.,TRBJ1-1,TRBD1,TGTGCCTGGACAGGGGGCATCACTGAAGCTTTCTTT,CAWTGGITEAFF